These 20 T cell receptor beta chains came from one sample sequenced in a study of T cell clonotyping in hematopoietic cell transplantation. Time point meaning: recipient sample about 28 days before transplant, after cytoreduction. The assay was immunoSEQ multiplex PCR, and TCRdb's table has in-frame clones only and misses some. This table holds tens of thousands of clones, 80% to 85% found once. Sequencing was performed on peripheral blood mononuclear cells, taken before stem cell transplant. Receptors were obtained from a man in his 60s with myelodysplastic syndrome. Some clones in this sample may be carry-over from other donors' samples.

The chain combines TRBV4-2 with TRBJ1-2; D is ambiguous. This CDR3 is 15 amino acids long. The germline CDR1 and CDR2 sequences are LGHNA and YNFKEQ. V dropped 0 bases and J dropped 4 bases, with 12 bases sitting between them. CDR3 loop: CASSQDFGDPYGYTF. The DNA of the CDR3 is TGTGCCAGCAGCCAAGATTTCGGGGATCCCTATGGCTACACCTTC.

The chain recombines TRBV28 with TRBJ1-6; D ambiguous. V was trimmed by 6 bases and J by 7 bases, leaving 7 bases between them. This CDR3 has 12 residues. Germline V gene lookup returns CDR1 MDHEN and CDR2 SYDVKM. The CDR3 region is CASRSGNSPLHF. CDR3 nucleotide sequence: TGTGCCAGCAGGAGCGGGAATTCACCCCTCCACTTT.

This clone was picked up a small number of times. The V call is TRBV19, the J call TRBJ2-5, with 7 bases identical to TRBD1. Germline lookup yields CDR1 LNHDA and CDR2 SQIVND (reference sequence). The CDR3 is 13 amino acids. V gave up 6 bases and J gave up 3 bases; unmatched junction bases: 4. This CDR3 reads CASRRQGEETQYF. CDR3 coding DNA: TGTGCCAGTAGAAGACAGGGAGAAGAGACCCAGTACTTC.

This chain uses TRBV13 with TRBJ2-7, with D possibly TRBD1 on 6 matching bases. The CDR3 is 15 amino acids. Germline CDR1 reads PRHDT; CDR2 reads FYEKMQ (reference sequence). Between the trimmed V and J ends, which lost 0 bases and 7 bases, there was a span of 16 bases. The CDR3 nucleotides read TGTGCCAGCAGCTTAGGCAGGGGCTCTTGGGTTGAGCAGTACTTC. Translation: CASSLGRGSWVEQYF.

The V call is TRBV19, the J call TRBJ1-2; the D gene is possibly TRBD1 (6 bases). V lost 10 bases and J 2 bases, leaving 32 bases between the germline ends. Germline V lookup: CDR1 LNHDA, CDR2 SQIVND (reference sequence). This CDR3 comprises 19 residues. CDR3: CAIKGGGRGPLPRNYGYTF. Written as DNA, the CDR3 is TGTGCCATTAAAGGGGGGGGCCGGGGCCCCTTGCCCCGAAACTATGGCTACACCTTC. Based on the CDR3 plus reference TRBV19 and TRBJ1-2, the full variable domain is DGGITQSPKYLFRKEGQNVTLSCEQNLNHDAMYWYRQDPGQGLRLIYYSQIVNDFQKGDIAEGYSVSREKKESFPLTVTSAQKNPTAFYLCAIKGGGRGPLPRNYGYTFGSGTRLTVV.

The V and J genes are TRBV9 and TRBJ1-2; TRBD1 is a possible D gene (6 bases). The CDR3 length is 14 residues. Trimming took 0 bases from V and 13 from J, leaving 19 bases between them. Germline V gene sequence: CDR1 SGDLS, CDR2 YYNGEE. CDR3 protein: CASSVDPSSQGSTF. The CDR3 DNA reads TGTGCCAGCAGCGTAGATCCCTCCTCACAGGGTTCCACCTTC.

This clone was recorded only once. V gene TRBV4-2 combines with J gene TRBJ1-2, with D hard to call. The germline gives CDR1 LGHNA, CDR2 YNFKEQ. The CDR3 contains 14 residues. V shed 0 bases and J shed 4 bases, with 9 bases lying between them. DNA for the CDR3: TGTGCCAGCAGCCAAGACACATCTAGCTATGGCTACACCTTC. It specifies CASSQDTSSYGYTF.

The V gene is TRBV25-1, the J gene TRBJ2-3, with TRBD2 matching over 11 bases. V lost 4 bases to trimming and J lost 6 bases; unmatched junction nucleotides: 6. Germline CDR1 is MGHDK and CDR2 is SYGVNS. The CDR3 runs 15 residues. CDR3 bases: TGTGCCAGCAGTGTTAGCGGGGGGGCCGAGGATACGCAGTATTTT. Translation gives CASSVSGGAEDTQYF.

J is TRBJ2-7 and V is TRBV2; TRBD1 agrees at 9 bases. Germline trimming cut 4 bases from V and 4 bases from J; bases unmatched to any gene: 8. Germline V gives CDR1 SNHLY, CDR2 FYNNEI. The CDR3 has 15 amino acids. DNA of the CDR3: TGTGCCAGCAGTGGAGGGGGGACAGGGTCATACGAGCAGTACTTC. It yields the protein CASSGGGTGSYEQYF.

The gene calls are TRBV27 and TRBJ2-6; D perhaps matches TRBD1 (6 bases). V was shortened by 5 bases and J by 1 base, with 18 bases between the two germline ends. The CDR3 is made up of 18 amino acids. Germline values: CDR1 MNHEY, CDR2 SMNVEV (reference sequence). DNA of the CDR3: TGTGCCAGCAGTCCAATACAGGGAAGAACGTCTGGGGCCAACGTCCTGACTTTC. Translation: CASSPIQGRTSGANVLTF.

The J gene is TRBJ1-6, the V gene TRBV2, with D possibly matching TRBD1 (5 bases). Looked up from germline, CDR1 is SNHLY and CDR2 is FYNNEI. This CDR3 contains 18 residues. V lost 7 bases and J lost 0, with 19 bases in between. The CDR3 sequence is CASKPRGSVSSYNSPLHF. Written as DNA, the CDR3 is TGTGCCAGCAAACCACGGGGGTCGGTCAGCTCCTATAATTCACCCCTCCACTTT.

The gene calls are TRBV6-5 and TRBJ2-1, with D perhaps TRBD1 or TRBD2 (5 bases each). Deletions cut 7 bases from V and 6 bases from J, with 13 bases between. The V gene's germline CDR1 is MNHEY and CDR2 SVGAGI. CDR3 length equals 13 residues. In DNA form, the CDR3 reads TGTGCCAGCAAAGGCCCGAGGGGCAATGAGCAGTTCTTC. This gives the protein CASKGPRGNEQFF.

V is TRBV18 and J is TRBJ1-6; no clear D gene. Looked up from germline, CDR1 is KGHSH and CDR2 is LQKENI. This CDR3 has 14 amino acids. Trimming removed 0 bases from V and 11 bases from J, with 11 bases in between. The CDR3 nucleotides are TGTGCCAGCTCACCACCGAAGTTTGGTACACCCCTCCACTTT. This gives the protein CASSPPKFGTPLHF.

The chain recombines TRBV7-3 with TRBJ2-2; maybe TRBD1 (6 bases). CDR3 size: 15 residues. Trimming took 1 base from V and 6 from J, leaving 12 bases between them. In germline, CDR1 is SGHTA, CDR2 FQGTGA. The CDR3 here is CASSLNVRGAGELFF. The CDR3 coding sequence is TGTGCCAGCAGCTTAAATGTCAGGGGAGCCGGGGAGCTGTTTTTT.

The CDR3 region is CASSIAREGLLQRAVITEAFF. In DNA form, the CDR3 reads TGTGCCAGTAGTATCGCCAGGGAGGGACTACTCCAAAGGGCAGTGATCACTGAAGCTTTCTTT. The J gene is TRBJ1-1, the V gene TRBV19; tentatively, D is TRBD1 (5 bases). The CDR3 sequence is 21 residues long. V lost 3 bases to trimming and J lost 4 bases, with 33 bases between them. From germline, CDR1 is LNHDA and CDR2 SQIVND (reference sequence). The whole variable domain, remainder taken from reference TRBV19 and TRBJ1-1, is DGGITQSPKYLFRKEGQNVTLSCEQNLNHDAMYWYRQDPGQGLRLIYYSQIVNDFQKGDIAEGYSVSREKKESFPLTVTSAQKNPTAFYLCASSIAREGLLQRAVITEAFFGQGTRLTVV.

The chain links TRBV19 to TRBJ2-7; D is ambiguous. V lost 3 bases and J lost 3, with 9 bases in between. This CDR3 spans 13 amino acids. CDR1 is LNHDA, CDR2 SQIVND, per germline (reference sequence). DNA of the CDR3: TGTGCCAGTAGTATCGGTGTAGTCTACGAGCAGTACTTC. As protein: CASSIGVVYEQYF.

The chain uses TRBV4-3 and TRBJ2-4, with 11 bases that match TRBD2. CDR1 and CDR2 (germline): LGHNA, YSLEER. The CDR3 loop spans 19 amino acids. The J segment lost 0 bases and the V segment lost 0 bases, leaving 7 bases of the junction unmatched. CDR3: CASSQEPSGGTPAKNIQYF. The CDR3 bases are TGCGCCAGCAGCCAAGAACCTAGCGGGGGGACTCCAGCCAAAAACATTCAGTACTTC.

The V and J genes are TRBV4-3 and TRBJ1-5; no reliable D call. Trimming took 5 bases from V and 1 from J, leaving 15 bases between them. In germline, CDR1 is LGHNA, CDR2 YSLEER. The CDR3 runs to 16 residues. This chain's CDR3 is CASSEGSWGSNQPQHF. The CDR3 nucleotides read TGCGCCAGCAGCGAAGGGTCGTGGGGAAGCAATCAGCCCCAGCATTTT.

This clone turned up a few times. The V call is TRBV2, the J call TRBJ1-3; D is perhaps TRBD1 (5 bases). CDR3 length equals 12 residues. V shed 11 bases and J shed 0 bases, with 8 bases lying between them. CDR1 is SNHLY, CDR2 FYNNEI, per germline. Here the CDR3 DNA reads TGTGCCCTGCAGGGCTCTGGAAACACCATATATTTT. It translates to CALQGSGNTIYF. The whole variable domain, filled in from reference TRBV2 and TRBJ1-3, reads EPEVTQTPSHQVTQMGQEVILRCVPISNHLYFYWYRQILGQKVEFLVSFYNNEISEKSEIFDDQFSVERPDGSNFTLKIRSTKLEDSAMYFCALQGSGNTIYFGEGSWLTVV.

The rearrangement links TRBV4-1 to TRBJ2-7; possibly TRBD2 for D (5 bases). Germline assignment: CDR1 MGHRA and CDR2 YSYEKL. V shed 4 bases and J shed 3 bases, with 13 bases lying between them. The CDR3 has 14 amino acids. CDR3 sequence reads: CASSPTGNNYEQYF. CDR3 nucleotides: TGCGCCAGCAGCCCCACCGGGAACAACTACGAGCAGTACTTC.